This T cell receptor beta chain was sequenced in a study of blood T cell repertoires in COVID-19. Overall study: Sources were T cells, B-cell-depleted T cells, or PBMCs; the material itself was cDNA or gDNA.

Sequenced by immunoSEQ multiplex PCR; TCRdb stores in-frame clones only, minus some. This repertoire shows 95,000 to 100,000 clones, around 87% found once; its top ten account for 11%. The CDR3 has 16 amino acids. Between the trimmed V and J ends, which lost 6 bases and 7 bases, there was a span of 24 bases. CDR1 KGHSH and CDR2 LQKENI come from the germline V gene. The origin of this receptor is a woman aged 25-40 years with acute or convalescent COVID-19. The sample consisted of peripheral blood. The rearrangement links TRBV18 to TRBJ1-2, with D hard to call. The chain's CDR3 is CASSPRLGGPQLGYTF. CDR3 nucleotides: TGTGCCAGCTCCCCCCGTCTGGGAGGGCCCCAACTTGGCTACACCTTC.